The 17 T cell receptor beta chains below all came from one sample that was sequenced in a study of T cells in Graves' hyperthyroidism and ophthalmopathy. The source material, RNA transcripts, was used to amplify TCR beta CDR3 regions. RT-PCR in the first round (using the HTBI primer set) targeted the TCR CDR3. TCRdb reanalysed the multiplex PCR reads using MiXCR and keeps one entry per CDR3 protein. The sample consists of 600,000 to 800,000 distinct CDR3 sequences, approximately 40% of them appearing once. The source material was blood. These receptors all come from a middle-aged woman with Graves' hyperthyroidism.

CDR3 residues: CASSFLEGGQPQHF. CDR3 coding DNA: TGTGCCAGCAGTTTCTTGGAGGGGGGTCAGCCCCAGCATTTT. The chain is built from TRBV12-3 or TRBV12-4 and TRBJ1-5, with a tentative D call TRBD1 (6 bases). The length of the CDR3 is 14 residues. Trimming took 3 bases from V and 6 from J, leaving 12 bases between them.

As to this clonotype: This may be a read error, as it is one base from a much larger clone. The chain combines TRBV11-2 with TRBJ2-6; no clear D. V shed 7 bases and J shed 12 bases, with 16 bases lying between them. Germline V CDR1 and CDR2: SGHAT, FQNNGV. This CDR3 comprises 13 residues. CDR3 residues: CASIKGEPGVLTF. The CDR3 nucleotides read TGTGCCAGCATAAAAGGAGAACCCGGCGTCCTGACTTTC.

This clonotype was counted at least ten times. This chain's CDR3 is CASGWYTEAFF. The CDR3, as DNA: TGTGCCAGTGGCTGGTACACTGAAGCTTTCTTT. V and J are TRBV19 and TRBJ1-1; D is undetermined. The germline CDR1 and CDR2 sequences are LNHDA and SQIVND (reference sequence). There are 11 residues in the CDR3. Trimming cost V 8 bases and J 3 bases, with 7 bases left between them.

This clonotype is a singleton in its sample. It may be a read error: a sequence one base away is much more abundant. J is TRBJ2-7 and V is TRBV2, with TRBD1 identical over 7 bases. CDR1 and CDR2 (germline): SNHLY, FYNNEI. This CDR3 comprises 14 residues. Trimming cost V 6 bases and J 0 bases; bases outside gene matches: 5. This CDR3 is CASRKQGPSYEQYF. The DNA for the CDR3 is TGTGCCAGCAGAAAACAGGGGCCCTCCTACGAGCAGTACTTC.

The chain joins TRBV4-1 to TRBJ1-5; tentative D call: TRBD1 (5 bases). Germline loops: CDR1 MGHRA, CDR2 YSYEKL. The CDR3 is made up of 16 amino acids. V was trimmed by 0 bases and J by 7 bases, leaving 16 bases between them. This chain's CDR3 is CASSQDLTAQVQPQHF. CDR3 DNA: TGCGCCAGCAGCCAAGATTTGACAGCCCAGGTCCAGCCCCAGCATTTT.

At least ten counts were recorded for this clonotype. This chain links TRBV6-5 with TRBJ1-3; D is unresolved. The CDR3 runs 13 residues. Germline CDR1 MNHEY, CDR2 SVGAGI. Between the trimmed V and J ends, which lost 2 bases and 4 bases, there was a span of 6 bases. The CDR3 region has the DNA TGTGCCAGCAGTTACGTACGAGGAAACACCATATATTTT. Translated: CASSYVRGNTIYF.

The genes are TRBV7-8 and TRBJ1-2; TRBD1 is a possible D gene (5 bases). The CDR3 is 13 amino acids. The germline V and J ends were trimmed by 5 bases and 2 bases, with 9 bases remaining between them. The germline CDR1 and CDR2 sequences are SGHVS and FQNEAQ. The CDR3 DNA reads TGTGCCAGCAGCGCCCCAGGGAACTATGGCTACACCTTC. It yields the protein CASSAPGNYGYTF.

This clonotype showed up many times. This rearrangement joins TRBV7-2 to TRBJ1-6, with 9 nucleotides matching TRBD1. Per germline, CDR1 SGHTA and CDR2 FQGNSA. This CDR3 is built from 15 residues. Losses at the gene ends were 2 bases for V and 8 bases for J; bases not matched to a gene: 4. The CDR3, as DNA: TGTGCCAGCAGCTTACCTAGGACAGGGGATTCACCCCTCCACTTT. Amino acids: CASSLPRTGDSPLHF.

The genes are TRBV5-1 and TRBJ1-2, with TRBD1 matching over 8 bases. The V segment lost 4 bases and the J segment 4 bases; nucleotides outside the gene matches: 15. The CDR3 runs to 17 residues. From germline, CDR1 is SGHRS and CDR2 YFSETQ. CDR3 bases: TGCGCCAGCAGCCCCCCGGGTAGGGGACAGGAAGTCTATGGCTACACCTTC. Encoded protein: CASSPPGRGQEVYGYTF.

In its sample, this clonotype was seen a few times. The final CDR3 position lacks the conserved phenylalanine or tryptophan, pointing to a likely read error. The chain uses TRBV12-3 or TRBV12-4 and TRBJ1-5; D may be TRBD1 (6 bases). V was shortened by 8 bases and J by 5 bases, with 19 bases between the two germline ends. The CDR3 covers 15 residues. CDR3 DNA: TGTGCCAGCTCTATCCCGGGGGCGAAGGATCAGCCCCAGCATCTT. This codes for CASSIPGAKDQPQHL.

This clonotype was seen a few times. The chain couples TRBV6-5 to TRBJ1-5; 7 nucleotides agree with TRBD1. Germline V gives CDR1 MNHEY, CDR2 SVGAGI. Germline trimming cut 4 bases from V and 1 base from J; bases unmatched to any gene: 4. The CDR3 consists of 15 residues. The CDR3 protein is CASSFSRGSNQPQHF. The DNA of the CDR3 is TGTGCCAGCAGTTTTAGCAGGGGGAGCAATCAGCCCCAGCATTTT.

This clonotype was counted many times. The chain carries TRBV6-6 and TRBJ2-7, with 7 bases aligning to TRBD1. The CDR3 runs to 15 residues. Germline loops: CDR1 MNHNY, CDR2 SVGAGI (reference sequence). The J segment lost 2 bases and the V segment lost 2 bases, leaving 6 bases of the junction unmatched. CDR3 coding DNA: TGTGCCAGCAGTTACACAGGGGCTAGGACCTACGAGCAGTACTTC. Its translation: CASSYTGARTYEQYF.

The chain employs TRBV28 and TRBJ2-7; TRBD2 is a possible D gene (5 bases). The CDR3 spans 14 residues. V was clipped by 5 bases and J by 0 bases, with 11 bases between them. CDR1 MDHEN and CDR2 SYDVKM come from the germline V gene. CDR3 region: CASSERSFSYEQYF. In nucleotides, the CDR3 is TGTGCCAGCAGTGAGCGGTCCTTCTCCTACGAGCAGTACTTC.

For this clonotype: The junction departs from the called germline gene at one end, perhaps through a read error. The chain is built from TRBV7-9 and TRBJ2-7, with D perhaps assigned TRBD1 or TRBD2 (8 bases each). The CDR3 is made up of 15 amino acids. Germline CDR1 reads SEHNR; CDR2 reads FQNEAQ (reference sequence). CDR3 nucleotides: TGTGTCAGCGGCTTAGCGGGGACAGGCCCCTACGAGCAGTACTTC. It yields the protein CVSGLAGTGPYEQYF.

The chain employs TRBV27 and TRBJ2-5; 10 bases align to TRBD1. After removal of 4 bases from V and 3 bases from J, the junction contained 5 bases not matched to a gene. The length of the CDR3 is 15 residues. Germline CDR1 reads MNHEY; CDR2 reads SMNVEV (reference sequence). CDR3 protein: CASSYQGTGEETQYF. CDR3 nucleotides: TGTGCCAGCAGTTATCAAGGGACAGGGGAAGAGACCCAGTACTTC.

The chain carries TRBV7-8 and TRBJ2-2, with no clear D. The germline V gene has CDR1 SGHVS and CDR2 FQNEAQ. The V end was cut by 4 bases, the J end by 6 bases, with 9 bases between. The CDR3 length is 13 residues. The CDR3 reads CASSYTAPGELFF. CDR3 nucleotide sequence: TGTGCCAGCAGCTATACGGCCCCCGGGGAGCTGTTTTTT.

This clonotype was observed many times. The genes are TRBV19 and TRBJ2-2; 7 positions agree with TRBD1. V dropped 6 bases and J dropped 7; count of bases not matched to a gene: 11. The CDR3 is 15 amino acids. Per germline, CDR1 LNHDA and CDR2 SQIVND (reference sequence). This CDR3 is CASRTGTVQYGELFF. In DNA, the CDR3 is TGTGCCAGTAGGACAGGGACAGTTCAATACGGGGAGCTGTTTTTT.